The entry that follows covers one T cell receptor beta chain sequence. V was pared by 3 bases and J by 7 bases, with 10 bases between. The CDR3 spans 13 residues. Germline assignment: CDR1 SGHTA and CDR2 FQGNSA. This sample stems from a study of blood T cell repertoires in COVID-19. Repertoires were generated with immunoSEQ multiplex PCR, while TCRdb's copy carries only in-frame clones and drops some. This repertoire shows roughly 200,000 clones, around 83% found once; its top ten account for about 13%. V gene TRBV7-2 combines with J gene TRBJ2-1; D gene uncertain. The specimen was peripheral blood. This sequence was found in a human donor in a cohort sampled during active COVID-19. The chain's CDR3 is CASSLGLRNEQFF. The CDR3 region has the DNA TGTGCCAGCAGCTTGGGCCTCCGGAATGAGCAGTTCTTC. The whole variable domain, remainder taken from reference TRBV7-2 and TRBJ2-1, is GAGVSQSPSNKVTEKGKDVELRCDPISGHTALYWYRQSLGQGLEFLIYFQGNSAPDKSGLPSDRFSAERTGGSVSTLTIQRTQQEDSAVYLCASSLGLRNEQFFGPGTRLTVL.